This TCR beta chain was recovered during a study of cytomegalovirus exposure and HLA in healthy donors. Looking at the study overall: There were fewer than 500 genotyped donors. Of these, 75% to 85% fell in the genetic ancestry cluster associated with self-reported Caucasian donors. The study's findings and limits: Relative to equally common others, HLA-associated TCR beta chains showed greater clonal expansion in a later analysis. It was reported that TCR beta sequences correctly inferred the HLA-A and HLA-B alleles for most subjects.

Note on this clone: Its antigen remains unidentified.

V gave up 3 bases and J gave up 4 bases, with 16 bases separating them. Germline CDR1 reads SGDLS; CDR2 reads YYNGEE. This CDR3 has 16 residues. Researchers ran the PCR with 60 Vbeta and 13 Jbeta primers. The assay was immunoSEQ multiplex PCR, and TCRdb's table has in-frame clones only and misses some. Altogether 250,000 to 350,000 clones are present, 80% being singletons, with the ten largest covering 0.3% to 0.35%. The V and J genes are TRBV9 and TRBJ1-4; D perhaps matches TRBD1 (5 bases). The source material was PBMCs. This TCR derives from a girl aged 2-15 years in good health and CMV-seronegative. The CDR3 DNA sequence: TGTGCCAGCAGCGGTGGATGCGGGGCCTGTAATGAAAAACTGTTTTTT. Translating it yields CASSGGCGACNEKLFF. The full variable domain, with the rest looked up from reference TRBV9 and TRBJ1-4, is DSGVTQTPKHLITATGQRVTLRCSPRSGDLSVYWYQQSLDQGLQFLIQYYNGEERAKGNILERFSAQQFPDLHSELNLSSLELGDSALYFCASSGGCGACNEKLFFGSGTQLSVL.